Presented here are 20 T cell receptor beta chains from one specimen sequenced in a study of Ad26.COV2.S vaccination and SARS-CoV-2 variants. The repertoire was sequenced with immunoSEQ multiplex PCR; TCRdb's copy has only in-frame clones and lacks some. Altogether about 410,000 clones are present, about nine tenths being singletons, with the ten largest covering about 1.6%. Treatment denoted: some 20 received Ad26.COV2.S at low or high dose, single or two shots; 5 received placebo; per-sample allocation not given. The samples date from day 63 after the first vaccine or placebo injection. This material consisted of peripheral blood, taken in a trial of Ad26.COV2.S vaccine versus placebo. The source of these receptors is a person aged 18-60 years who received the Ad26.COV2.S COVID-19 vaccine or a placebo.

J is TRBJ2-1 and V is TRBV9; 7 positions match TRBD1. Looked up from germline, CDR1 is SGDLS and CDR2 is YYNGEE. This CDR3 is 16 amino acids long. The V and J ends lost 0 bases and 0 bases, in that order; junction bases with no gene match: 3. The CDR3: CASSVAQGSSYNEQFF. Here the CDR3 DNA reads TGTGCCAGCAGCGTAGCACAGGGGAGCTCCTACAATGAGCAGTTCTTC.

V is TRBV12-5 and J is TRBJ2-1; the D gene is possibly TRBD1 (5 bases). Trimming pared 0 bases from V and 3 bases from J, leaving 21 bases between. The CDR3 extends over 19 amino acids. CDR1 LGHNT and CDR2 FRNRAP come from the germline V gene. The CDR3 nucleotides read TGTGCTAGTGGTTTGGTGGTGGTTAGGGCAGGGAAGATCTACAATGAGCAGTTCTTC. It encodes CASGLVVVRAGKIYNEQFF.

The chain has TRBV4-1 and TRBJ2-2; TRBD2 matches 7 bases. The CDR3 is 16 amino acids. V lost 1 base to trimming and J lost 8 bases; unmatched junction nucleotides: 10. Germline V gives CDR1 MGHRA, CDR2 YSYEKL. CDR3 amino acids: CASSQAWTSTLGELFF. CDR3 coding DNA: TGCGCCAGCAGCCAAGCATGGACTAGTACGCTGGGGGAGCTGTTTTTT.

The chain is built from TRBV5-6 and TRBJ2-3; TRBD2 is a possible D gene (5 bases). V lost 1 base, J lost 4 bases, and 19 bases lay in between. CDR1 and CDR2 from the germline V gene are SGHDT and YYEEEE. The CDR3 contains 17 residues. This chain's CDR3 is CASSLWRGSLISDTQYF. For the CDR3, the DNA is TGTGCCAGCAGCTTGTGGAGAGGGAGCCTTATTTCAGATACGCAGTATTTT.

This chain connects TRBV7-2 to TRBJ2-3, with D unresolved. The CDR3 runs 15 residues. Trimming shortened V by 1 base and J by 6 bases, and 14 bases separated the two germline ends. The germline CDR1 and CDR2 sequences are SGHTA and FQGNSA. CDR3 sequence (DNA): TGTGCCAGCAGCTTAGATACCCCCCGCGCGGATACGCAGTATTTT. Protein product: CASSLDTPRADTQYF. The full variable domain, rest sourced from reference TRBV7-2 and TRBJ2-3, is GAGVSQSPSNKVTEKGKDVELRCDPISGHTALYWYRQSLGQGLEFLIYFQGNSAPDKSGLPSDRFSAERTGGSVSTLTIQRTQQEDSAVYLCASSLDTPRADTQYFGPGTRLTVL.

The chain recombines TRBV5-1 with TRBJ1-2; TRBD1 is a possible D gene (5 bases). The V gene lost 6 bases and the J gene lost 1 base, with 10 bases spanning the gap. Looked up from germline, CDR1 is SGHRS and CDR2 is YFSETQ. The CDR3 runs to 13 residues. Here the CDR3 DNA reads TGCGCCAGCACCCCCCAGGGTAACTATGGCTACACCTTC. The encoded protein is CASTPQGNYGYTF.

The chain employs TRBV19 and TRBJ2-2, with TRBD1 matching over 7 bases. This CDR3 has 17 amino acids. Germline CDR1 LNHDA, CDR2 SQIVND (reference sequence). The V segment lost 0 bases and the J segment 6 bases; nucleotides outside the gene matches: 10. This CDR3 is CASSIEGGRGIAGELFF. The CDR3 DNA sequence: TGTGCCAGTAGTATAGAAGGCGGCAGGGGGATCGCCGGGGAGCTGTTTTTT.

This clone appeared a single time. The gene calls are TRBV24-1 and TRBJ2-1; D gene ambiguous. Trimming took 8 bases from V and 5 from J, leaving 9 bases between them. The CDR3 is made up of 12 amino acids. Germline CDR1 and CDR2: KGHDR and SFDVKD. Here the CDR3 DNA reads TGTGCCACCACAGACCCAAACAATGAGCAGTTCTTC. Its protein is CATTDPNNEQFF.

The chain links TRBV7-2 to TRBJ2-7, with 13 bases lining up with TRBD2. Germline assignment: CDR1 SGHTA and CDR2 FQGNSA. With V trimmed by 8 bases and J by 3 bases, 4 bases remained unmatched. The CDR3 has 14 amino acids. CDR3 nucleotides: TGTGCCAGCGGGGGACTAGCGGGATTCTACGAGCAGTACTTC. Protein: CASGGLAGFYEQYF.

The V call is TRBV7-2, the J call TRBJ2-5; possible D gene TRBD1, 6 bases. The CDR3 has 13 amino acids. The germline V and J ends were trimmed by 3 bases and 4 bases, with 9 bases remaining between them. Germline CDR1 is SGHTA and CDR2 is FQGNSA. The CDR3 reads CASSFRGVETQYF. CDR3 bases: TGTGCCAGCAGCTTCAGGGGCGTAGAGACCCAGTACTTC.

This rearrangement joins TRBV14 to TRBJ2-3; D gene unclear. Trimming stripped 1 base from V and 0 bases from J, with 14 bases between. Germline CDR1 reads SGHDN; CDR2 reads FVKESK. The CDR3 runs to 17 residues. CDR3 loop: CASSQVFGALSTDTQYF. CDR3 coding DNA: TGTGCCAGCAGCCAAGTTTTTGGCGCGCTGAGCACAGATACGCAGTATTTT.

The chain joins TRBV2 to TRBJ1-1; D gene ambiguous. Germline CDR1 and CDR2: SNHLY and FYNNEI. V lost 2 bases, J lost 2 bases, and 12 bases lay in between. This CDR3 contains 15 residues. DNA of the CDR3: TGTGCCAGCAGTGAAACGTTCGGGATAAACACTGAAGCTTTCTTT. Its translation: CASSETFGINTEAFF.

This CDR3 reads CASSLQDTQYF. DNA for the CDR3: TGTGCCAGCAGCCTACAAGATACGCAGTATTTT. The V and J genes are TRBV11-2 and TRBJ2-3; D call uncertain. This CDR3 region has 11 residues. Germline V lookup: CDR1 SGHAT, CDR2 FQNNGV. Trimming took off 5 bases at V and 5 bases at J, with 5 bases between the two ends. Looking up the rest from reference TRBV11-2 and TRBJ2-3 gives the full variable domain: EAGVAQSPRYKIIEKRQSVAFWCNPISGHATLYWYQQILGQGPKLLIQFQNNGVVDDSQLPKDRFSAERLKGVDSTLKIQPAKLEDSAVYLCASSLQDTQYFGPGTRLTVL.

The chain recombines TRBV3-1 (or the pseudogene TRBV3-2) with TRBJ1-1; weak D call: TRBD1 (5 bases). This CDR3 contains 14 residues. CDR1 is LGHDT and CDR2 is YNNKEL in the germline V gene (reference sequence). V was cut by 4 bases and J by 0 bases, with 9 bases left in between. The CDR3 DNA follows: TGTGCCAGCAGCCGGACACCCATGAACACTGAAGCTTTCTTT. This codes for CASSRTPMNTEAFF.

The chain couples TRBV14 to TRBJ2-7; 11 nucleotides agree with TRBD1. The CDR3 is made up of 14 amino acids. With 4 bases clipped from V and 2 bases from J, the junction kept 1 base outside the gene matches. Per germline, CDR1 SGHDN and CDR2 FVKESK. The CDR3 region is CASSLGQGAYEQYF. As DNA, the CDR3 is TGTGCCAGCAGCCTGGGACAGGGGGCCTACGAGCAGTACTTC.

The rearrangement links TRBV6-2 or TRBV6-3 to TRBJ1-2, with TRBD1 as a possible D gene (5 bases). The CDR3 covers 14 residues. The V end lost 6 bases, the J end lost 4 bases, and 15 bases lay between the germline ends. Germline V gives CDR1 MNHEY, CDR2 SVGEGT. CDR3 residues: CASSPDGGFYGYTF. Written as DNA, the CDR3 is TGTGCCAGCAGCCCCGACGGGGGGTTCTATGGCTACACCTTC.

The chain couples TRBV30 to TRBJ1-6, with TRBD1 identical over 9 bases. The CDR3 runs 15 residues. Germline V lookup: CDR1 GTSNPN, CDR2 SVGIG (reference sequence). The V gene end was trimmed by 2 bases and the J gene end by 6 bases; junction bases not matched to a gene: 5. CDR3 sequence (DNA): TGTGCCTGGAGTATTTGGGACAGGGTTAATTCACCCCTCCACTTT. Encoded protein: CAWSIWDRVNSPLHF.

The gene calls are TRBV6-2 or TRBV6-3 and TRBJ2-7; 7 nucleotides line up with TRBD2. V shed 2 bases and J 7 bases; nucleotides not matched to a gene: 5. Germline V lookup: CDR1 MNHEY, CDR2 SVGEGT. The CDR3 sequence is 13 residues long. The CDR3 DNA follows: TGTGCCAGCAGTTACGCGGCGGGGGAGGAGCAGTACTTC. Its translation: CASSYAAGEEQYF.

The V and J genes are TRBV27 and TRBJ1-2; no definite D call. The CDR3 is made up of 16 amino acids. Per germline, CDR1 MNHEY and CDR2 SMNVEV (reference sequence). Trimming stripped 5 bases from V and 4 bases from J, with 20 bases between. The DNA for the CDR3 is TGTGCCAGCAGTCTAGTTTTTGGGGTGCCGAGCTATGGCTACACCTTC. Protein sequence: CASSLVFGVPSYGYTF.

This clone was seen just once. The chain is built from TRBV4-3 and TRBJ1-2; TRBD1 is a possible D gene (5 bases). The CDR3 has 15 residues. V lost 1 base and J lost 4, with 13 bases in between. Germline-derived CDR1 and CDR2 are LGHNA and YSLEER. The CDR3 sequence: CASSQALGGSYGYTF. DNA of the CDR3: TGCGCCAGCAGCCAAGCCCTTGGGGGATCCTATGGCTACACCTTC.